These T cell receptor beta chains were read from a single sample in a study of cytomegalovirus exposure and HLA in healthy donors. Clones were sequenced by immunoSEQ multiplex PCR, and TCRdb holds only the in-frame ones, with some missing. The table lists 90,000 to 150,000 clones, about 85% of them singletons. Sequencing was performed on PBMCs. All receptors derive from a woman aged 25-40 years in good health and CMV-seronegative. The conserved cysteine and the conserved F or W are not part of the CDR3 here. Each record gives: J gene, V gene, clone size, D gene, CDR3 protein. D genes are given only for firm matches. Some rows have no size entry. The others give once, few or many, or a class for an expanded clone.

TRBJ2-3,TRBV10-3,-,TRBD1,AINQGGRNTDTQY
TRBJ2-5,TRBV7-9,-,TRBD1,ASSLGGRGQETQY
TRBJ1-1,TRBV5-1,once,TRBD1,ASSLVPGGRSEAF
TRBJ1-1,TRBV7-3,-,-,ASSQGPGTEAF
TRBJ2-5,TRBV5-4,-,-,ASSFGEEETQY
TRBJ2-1,TRBV14,once,-,ASSQDPPGAYNEQF
TRBJ1-2,TRBV11-1,-,-,ASSPDGTAYGYT
TRBJ2-7,TRBV11-2,-,TRBD2,ASTLTWRGGLSYEQY
TRBJ2-3,TRBV14,-,TRBD2,ASSQATSGSTDTQY
TRBJ1-4,TRBV5-4,once,-,ASSRKVGEGEKLF
TRBJ2-7,TRBV27,-,TRBD1,ASSQIGQGKAEQY
TRBJ2-7,TRBV15,few,TRBD2,ATSRAMGLAREQY
TRBJ1-5,TRBV28,-,-,ASSLTMSNQPQH
TRBJ2-3,TRBV7-6,-,TRBD2,ASSPGLAGRSTDTQY
TRBJ2-7,TRBV6-6,-,TRBD1,ASSYSTGHSEQY
TRBJ1-3,TRBV28,-,-,ASNSGPTGNTIY
TRBJ1-5,TRBV7-9,-,-,ASSLGGGGQPQH
TRBJ2-3,TRBV4-1,-,TRBD1,ASSWLPGQSSTDTQY
TRBJ2-7,TRBV19,few,TRBD1,ASSSRQGESYEQY
TRBJ2-4,TRBV2,once,-,ASNQLGGKNIQY
TRBJ2-5,TRBV10-3,-,-,AISGRGIQETQY
TRBJ2-7,TRBV4-1,-,TRBD2,ASSQAVAGGHYEQY
TRBJ1-1,TRBV9,-,TRBD1,ASSVSGGYREAEAF
TRBJ2-7,TRBV2,-,-,ASKDSLGQDEQY
TRBJ1-1,TRBV10-3,-,TRBD1,AISGGRGRGQDEAF
TRBJ2-5,TRBV5-6,-,-,ASSLASLQETQY
TRBJ2-7,TRBV6-1,-,-,ASSYGVEQY
TRBJ2-6,TRBV5-1,-,TRBD2,ASSSGGAAGANVLT
TRBJ1-1,TRBV2,-,-,ATILRRDEAF